The 27 T cell receptor beta chains given below trace back to one sample, sequenced in a study of blood T cell repertoires in COVID-19. The table came from immunoSEQ multiplex PCR; TCRdb's copy has only in-frame clones and leaves some out. The sample contains about 300,000 clones, about nine tenths of which appear only once. Sequenced: PBMCs or T cells enriched from blood (not recorded which). The receptors originated from a man aged 25-40 years who had recovered from COVID-19.

This clone was counted only a few times. The rearrangement links TRBV11-2 to TRBJ2-2; a weak D match, TRBD1 (7 bases). V gave up 6 bases and J gave up 7 bases, with 18 bases separating them. The germline V gene encodes CDR1 SGHAT and CDR2 FQNNGV. This CDR3 comprises 15 residues. The CDR3 DNA reads as TGTGCCAGCAGAACGGCAGGGGGAGGTGTCGGGGAGCTGTTTTTT. Translating gives CASRTAGGGVGELFF.

V is TRBV9 and J is TRBJ2-1; TRBD1 is a possible D gene (5 bases). This CDR3 region has 18 residues. Trimming stripped 0 bases from V and 0 bases from J, with 16 bases between. Germline lookup yields CDR1 SGDLS and CDR2 YYNGEE. DNA of the CDR3: TGTGCCAGCAGCGTAGCCCCAGGGTTGGGGCTCTCCTACAATGAGCAGTTCTTC. Translated, it gives CASSVAPGLGLSYNEQFF.

This sequence joins TRBV7-9 and TRBJ2-2; 7 bases map to TRBD1. Germline CDR1 reads SEHNR; CDR2 reads FQNEAQ (reference sequence). The CDR3 is 16 residues long. V dropped 5 bases and J dropped 1; count of bases not matched to a gene: 7. CDR3 sequence: CASSLTRTGNTGELFF. Here the CDR3 DNA reads TGTGCCAGCAGCCTTACCAGGACAGGGAACACCGGGGAGCTGTTTTTT.

V and J are TRBV29-1 and TRBJ1-1; D uncertain. Germline lookup yields CDR1 SQVTM and CDR2 ANQGSEA. Trimming pared 7 bases from V and 1 base from J, leaving 13 bases between. This CDR3 is built from 13 residues. Here the CDR3 reads CSALRPGNTEAFF. The DNA for the CDR3 is TGCAGCGCTTTACGGCCGGGGAACACTGAAGCTTTCTTT. The full variable domain, in which reference TRBV29-1 and TRBJ1-1 provide the parts outside the CDR3, is SAVISQKPSRDICQRGTSLTIQCQVDSQVTMMFWYRQQPGQSLTLIATANQGSEATYESGFVIDKFPISRPNLTFSTLTVSNMSPEDSSIYLCSALRPGNTEAFFGQGTRLTVV.

This clone showed up just a few times. The chain uses TRBV18 and TRBJ1-5, with 7 bases lining up with TRBD1. This CDR3 contains 17 residues. Trimming removed 4 bases from V and 3 bases from J; junction bases left unmatched: 12. Germline lookup yields CDR1 KGHSH and CDR2 LQKENI. CDR3 in amino acids: CASSRETGAQANQPQHF. CDR3 DNA sequence: TGTGCCAGCTCACGCGAAACAGGGGCGCAAGCCAATCAGCCCCAGCATTTT.

The CDR3 sequence is CASSLVPDNGYTF. The CDR3 region has the DNA TGCGCCAGCAGCTTGGTCCCAGACAATGGCTACACCTTC. This chain links TRBV5-1 with TRBJ1-2; D is ambiguous. Germline V gene data show CDR1 as SGHRS and CDR2 as YFSETQ. Trimming removed 0 bases at V and 6 bases at J, with 9 bases between. The length of the CDR3 is 13 residues.

Comments on this clone: Other DNA sequences in the sample encode the same CDR3. The chain carries TRBV30 and TRBJ1-2, with D uncertain. Trimming pared 0 bases from V and 1 base from J, leaving 6 bases between. CDR1 and CDR2 from the germline V gene are GTSNPN and SVGIG (reference sequence). This CDR3 contains 13 residues. CDR3 sequence reads: CAWSVSINYGYTF. In DNA, the CDR3 is TGTGCCTGGAGTGTATCCATTAACTATGGCTACACCTTC.

The chain is built from TRBV5-3 and TRBJ2-7; TRBD2 matches at 13 bases. TRBV5-3 is an open reading frame whose function is uncertain. The CDR3 spans 16 residues. V lost 10 bases and J lost 4; bases outside the gene matches: 14. The CDR3 DNA reads TGTGCCGGGACACCATCCAGGACTAGCGGGGGATACGAGCAGTACTTC. It codes for CAGTPSRTSGGYEQYF.

This clone appeared a few times. The CDR3 is CASSYRGGSDTQYF. The CDR3 DNA follows: TGTGCCAGCAGCTACCGGGGGGGCTCGGATACGCAGTATTTT. V gene TRBV5-4 combines with J gene TRBJ2-3; 8 bases align to TRBD2. Germline trimming cut 3 bases from V and 6 bases from J; bases unmatched to any gene: 6. This CDR3 is built from 14 residues. Germline V gives CDR1 SGHNT, CDR2 YYREEE (reference sequence).

The rearrangement uses TRBV6-2 or TRBV6-3 and TRBJ1-3, with D uncertain. Germline CDR1 is MNHEY and CDR2 is SVGEGT. Between the trimmed V and J ends, which lost 3 bases and 0 bases, there was a span of 6 bases. There are 14 residues in the CDR3. CDR3 loop: CASSYHSSGNTIYF. CDR3 bases: TGTGCCAGCAGTTATCACAGCTCTGGAAACACCATATATTTT.

The chain employs TRBV11-3 and TRBJ2-3; D call uncertain. Trimming removed 1 base from V and 4 bases from J, with 9 bases in between. The CDR3 covers 14 residues. The germline V gene encodes CDR1 SGHNT and CDR2 YENEEA. This chain's CDR3 is CASSLVSNSDTQYF. The CDR3 nucleotides are TGTGCCAGCAGCTTAGTCAGTAATTCAGATACGCAGTATTTT.

In this sample, this clone turned up once. The chain combines TRBV9 with TRBJ2-5; 11 bases are a match to TRBD2. The V gene end was trimmed by 4 bases and the J gene end by 6 bases; junction bases not matched to a gene: 14. The CDR3 totals 17 residues. The germline V gene has CDR1 SGDLS and CDR2 YYNGEE. In nucleotides, the CDR3 is TGTGCCAGCAGCTCCGGACTAGCGGGCCAAAAAAGTCAGACCCAGTACTTC. Encoded protein: CASSSGLAGQKSQTQYF.

The V call is TRBV6-6, the J call TRBJ1-1, with D possibly matching TRBD1 (6 bases). CDR3 size: 15 residues. Trimming cost V 4 bases and J 3 bases, with 15 bases left between them. Germline lookup yields CDR1 MNHNY and CDR2 SVGAGI (reference sequence). The CDR3 is CASSSPGGLDTEAFF. CDR3 nucleotide sequence: TGTGCCAGCAGTTCCCCGGGGGGGCTAGACACTGAAGCTTTCTTT.

V gene TRBV11-2 combines with J gene TRBJ2-1; 9 positions match TRBD2. V gave up 4 bases and J gave up 1 base; unmatched junction bases: 8. Germline loops: CDR1 SGHAT, CDR2 FQNNGV. The CDR3 sequence is 17 residues long. CDR3 protein: CASSSPKAGGSYNEQFF. The DNA for the CDR3 is TGTGCCAGCAGCTCCCCCAAAGCGGGAGGTTCCTACAATGAGCAGTTCTTC.

The chain combines TRBV6-5 with TRBJ1-5, with TRBD1 as a possible D gene (6 bases). Between the trimmed V and J ends, which lost 6 bases and 7 bases, there was a span of 13 bases. The CDR3 extends over 13 amino acids. Germline CDR1 is MNHEY and CDR2 is SVGAGI. DNA for the CDR3: TGTGCCAGCAGACAGGGACTAGGACAGCCCCAGCATTTT. Protein sequence: CASRQGLGQPQHF.

This rearrangement joins TRBV19 to TRBJ1-5; 7 bases line up with TRBD1. The germline CDR1 and CDR2 sequences are LNHDA and SQIVND (reference sequence). V lost 4 bases to trimming and J lost 3 bases; unmatched junction nucleotides: 3. The CDR3 covers 14 residues. CDR3 sequence (DNA): TGTGCCAGTAGTAGCGACAGGGACAATCAGCCCCAGCATTTT. Protein: CASSSDRDNQPQHF.

V gene TRBV5-4 combines with J gene TRBJ1-3, with 7 bases that match TRBD1. V shed 4 bases and J 4 bases; nucleotides not matched to a gene: 8. CDR3 size: 15 residues. CDR1 and CDR2 (germline): SGHNT, YYREEE (reference sequence). As DNA, the CDR3 is TGTGCCAGCAGCGGAAACAGGGGCGCAGGAAACACCATATATTTT. This encodes CASSGNRGAGNTIYF.

The chain couples TRBV7-9 to TRBJ1-3; weak D call: TRBD1 (6 bases). The V and J ends lost 5 bases and 0 bases respectively, with 17 bases between them. Germline V gene lookup returns CDR1 SEHNR and CDR2 FQNEAQ (reference sequence). CDR3 length equals 17 residues. In DNA, the CDR3 is TGTGCCAGCAGCCCCACAACAGGGACTAACTCTGGAAACACCATATATTTT. Protein product: CASSPTTGTNSGNTIYF.

The chain couples TRBV27 to TRBJ2-7, with unresolved D. Germline V CDR1 and CDR2: MNHEY, SMNVEV (reference sequence). The CDR3 covers 11 residues. V gave up 8 bases and J gave up 3 bases, with 8 bases separating them. The CDR3 is CASGLRYEQYF. Written as DNA, the CDR3 is TGTGCCAGCGGCTTACGCTACGAGCAGTACTTC.

The V call is TRBV7-2, the J call TRBJ2-5; possibly TRBD2 for D (5 bases). Per the germline V gene, CDR1 is SGHTA and CDR2 is FQGNSA. V gave up 3 bases and J gave up 2 bases, with 10 bases separating them. The CDR3 has 14 amino acids. As DNA, the CDR3 is TGTGCCAGCAGCTTTGTAGCGCTACAAGAGACCCAGTACTTC. Protein sequence: CASSFVALQETQYF.

The genes are TRBV14 and TRBJ2-1; D possibly corresponds to TRBD2 (5 bases). The CDR3 has 15 amino acids. Trimming pared 3 bases from V and 2 bases from J, leaving 11 bases between. The germline CDR1 and CDR2 sequences are SGHDN and FVKESK. CDR3 in DNA: TGTGCCAGCAGCCAGGGGTTCGGGGCCTACAATGAGCAGTTCTTC. It codes for CASSQGFGAYNEQFF. The variable domain in full, completed from reference TRBV14 and TRBJ2-1, reads EAGVTQFPSHSVIEKGQTVTLRCDPISGHDNLYWYRRVMGKEIKFLLHFVKESKQDESGMPNNRFLAERTGGTYSTLKVQPAELEDSGVYFCASSQGFGAYNEQFFGPGTRLTVL.

The V gene is TRBV27, the J gene TRBJ2-5, with 8 bases identical to TRBD2. CDR3 length: 15 residues. V gave up 3 bases and J gave up 1 base; unmatched junction bases: 4. Germline lookup yields CDR1 MNHEY and CDR2 SMNVEV (reference sequence). The CDR3 loop reads CASSFGRGLQETQYF. CDR3 DNA: TGTGCCAGCAGTTTCGGGAGGGGACTCCAAGAGACCCAGTACTTC.

A single count supports this clone. The gene calls are TRBV11-2 and TRBJ2-2; 9 bases are shared with TRBD2. CDR3 length: 17 amino acids. V lost 2 bases, J lost 1 base, and 5 bases stayed unmatched. Germline V gives CDR1 SGHAT, CDR2 FQNNGV. The CDR3 spells CASSLPGLAENTGELFF. CDR3 nucleotides: TGTGCCAGCAGCTTACCGGGACTAGCCGAGAACACCGGGGAGCTGTTTTTT.

The chain is built from TRBV4-1 and TRBJ2-1; 11 nucleotides align to TRBD2. V shed 2 bases and J 9 bases; nucleotides not matched to a gene: 6. The CDR3 runs 15 residues. Germline assignment: CDR1 MGHRA and CDR2 YSYEKL. The CDR3 spells CASSQRGTSGLEQFF. Here the CDR3 DNA reads TGCGCCAGCAGCCAAAGGGGGACTAGCGGCCTTGAGCAGTTCTTC.

As to this clone: The missing conserved phenylalanine or tryptophan at the end of this CDR3 makes a read error likely. The limits of the CDR3 on the DNA are not certain, so only TCRdb's listed CDR3 is given. The CDR3: CATEGGRVEI. The genes are TRBV5-8 and TRBJ1-4; the D call in the table, TRBD1, was not verified against the DNA. Germline CDR1 reads SGHTS; CDR2 reads YDEGEE. The CDR3 has 10 residues if both end residues are counted.

The count of this clone is one. The genes are TRBV5-4 and TRBJ2-2; 9 nucleotides agree with TRBD2. Trimming cost V 5 bases and J 4 bases; bases outside gene matches: 15. Germline-derived CDR1 and CDR2 are SGHNT and YYREEE (reference sequence). CDR3 length equals 18 residues. CDR3 nucleotides: TGTGCCAGCAGGGCTGCCGGGACTAGCCCTAGGAGCACCGGGGAGCTGTTTTTT. This gives the protein CASRAAGTSPRSTGELFF.

The rearrangement links TRBV30 to TRBJ1-2, with TRBD1 matching 9 bases. Germline V gene sequence: CDR1 GTSNPN, CDR2 SVGIG (reference sequence). CDR3 length equals 12 residues. Germline trimming cut 5 bases from V and 13 bases from J; bases unmatched to any gene: 11. The DNA of the CDR3 is TGTGCCTGGGGACCGGGACAGGGTCTTGTCACCTTC. It encodes CAWGPGQGLVTF.